These 26 T cell receptor beta chains were all obtained from the same sample, sequenced in a study of early T cells in non-severe SARS-CoV-2 infection. Each CDR3 protein is one row after TCRdb ran MiXCR on the 5' RACE reads. The repertoire holds 70,000 or so distinct CDR3 sequences, with 12% as singletons. The sequenced sample was whole blood. These receptors all come from an adult who was a healthcare worker with PCR-confirmed SARS-CoV-2 infection or an uninfected control (not recorded which).

This clonotype was counted many times. DNA for the CDR3: TGTGCCAGCAGCTTGGGGCAGCTACCTGGTGGCAATCAGCCCCAGCATTTT. Protein sequence: CASSLGQLPGGNQPQHF. The chain has TRBV5-8 and TRBJ1-5; D is unresolved. CDR1 SGHTS and CDR2 YDEGEE come from the germline V gene. With 0 bases removed from V and 2 bases from J, the gap between germline ends came to 15 bases. The CDR3 is made up of 17 amino acids.

Many counts were recorded for this clonotype. This chain links TRBV30 with TRBJ1-6; perhaps TRBD1 as D (6 bases). Germline CDR1 GTSNPN, CDR2 SVGIG (reference sequence). The CDR3 loop spans 14 amino acids. The V end lost 3 bases, the J end lost 6 bases, and 12 bases lay between the germline ends. CDR3: CAWRDRLSNSPLHF. In DNA, the CDR3 is TGTGCCTGGAGGGACAGACTCTCTAATTCACCCCTCCACTTT.

The rearrangement links TRBV6-6 to TRBJ1-1, with 7 bases matching TRBD1. Looked up from germline, CDR1 is MNHNY and CDR2 is SVGAGI (reference sequence). This CDR3 is built from 14 residues. Germline trimming cut 6 bases from V and 1 base from J; bases unmatched to any gene: 5. The CDR3: CASRLTGPNTEAFF. CDR3 DNA: TGTGCCAGCAGACTGACAGGGCCGAACACTGAAGCTTTCTTT.

The rearrangement uses TRBV29-1 and TRBJ1-6, with D uncertain. The CDR3 sequence is 15 residues long. Between the trimmed V and J ends, which lost 4 bases and 0 bases, there was a span of 10 bases. Germline lookup yields CDR1 SQVTM and CDR2 ANQGSEA. CDR3 in amino acids: CSVAAGGSYNSPLHF. The CDR3 DNA reads TGCAGCGTTGCGGCTGGCGGCTCCTATAATTCACCCCTCCACTTT. The full variable domain, rest sourced from reference TRBV29-1 and TRBJ1-6, is SAVISQKPSRDICQRGTSLTIQCQVDSQVTMMFWYRQQPGQSLTLIATANQGSEATYESGFVIDKFPISRPNLTFSTLTVSNMSPEDSSIYLCSVAAGGSYNSPLHFGNGTRLTVT.

This clonotype was detected many times. The V gene is TRBV10-3, the J gene TRBJ2-1, with D tentatively TRBD2 (6 bases). CDR3 size: 14 residues. Germline assignment: CDR1 ENHRY and CDR2 SYGVKD. Trimming left V 6 bases short and J 9 bases short, with 18 bases between. The CDR3 reads CAISGALGGGEQFF. The CDR3 bases are TGTGCCATCAGCGGGGCCTTGGGGGGAGGTGAGCAGTTCTTC.

This clonotype showed up many times. The CDR3 sequence is CSVVASGTYEQYF. The DNA for the CDR3 is TGCAGCGTTGTGGCTAGCGGGACCTACGAGCAGTACTTC. The J gene is TRBJ2-7, the V gene TRBV29-1; 9 bases agree with TRBD2. The CDR3 totals 13 residues. In germline, CDR1 is SQVTM, CDR2 ANQGSEA. Trimming took 4 bases from V and 2 from J; bases not matched to a gene: 3.

V is TRBV28 and J is TRBJ1-1; D gene ambiguous. The CDR3 spans 12 residues. Germline CDR1 MDHEN, CDR2 SYDVKM. The ends were cut back, 6 bases at V and 4 bases at J, with 9 bases in the middle. CDR3 in amino acids: CASRKRPTEAFF. The DNA of the CDR3 is TGTGCCAGCAGGAAGCGTCCCACTGAAGCTTTCTTT.

The chain employs TRBV5-5 and TRBJ2-5; TRBD1 aligns across 7 bases. This CDR3 contains 15 residues. With 4 bases clipped from V and 3 bases from J, the junction kept 9 bases outside the gene matches. Germline loops: CDR1 SGHKS, CDR2 YYEKEE (reference sequence). The CDR3 is CASSIGTGTEETQYF. For the CDR3, the DNA is TGTGCCAGCAGCATTGGCACCGGGACAGAAGAGACCCAGTACTTC.

J is TRBJ2-1 and V is TRBV28, with D perhaps being TRBD1 or TRBD2 (5 bases each). The germline V gene encodes CDR1 MDHEN and CDR2 SYDVKM. The CDR3 is 14 amino acids. V gave up 4 bases and J gave up 4 bases, with 11 bases separating them. The CDR3 bases are TGTGCCAGCAGTTCCCCCGGGGCGTACAATGAGCAGTTCTTC. Translation gives CASSSPGAYNEQFF.

J is TRBJ2-7 and V is TRBV20-1; 7 bases match TRBD1. Trimming cost V 5 bases and J 1 base; bases outside gene matches: 8. The length of the CDR3 is 14 residues. Germline-derived CDR1 and CDR2 are DFQATT and SNEGSKA (reference sequence). CDR3 sequence: CSAVRDSISYEQYF. Written as DNA, the CDR3 is TGCAGTGCTGTTCGGGACAGTATATCCTACGAGCAGTACTTC.

This clonotype was observed a few times. The chain couples TRBV29-1 to TRBJ2-7, with TRBD1 as a possible D gene (7 bases). Germline-derived CDR1 and CDR2 are SQVTM and ANQGSEA. The CDR3 has 11 amino acids. The V gene lost 2 bases and the J gene lost 6 bases, with 8 bases spanning the gap. CDR3 protein: CSVEQGGEQYF. The CDR3 DNA sequence: TGCAGCGTTGAACAGGGGGGCGAGCAGTACTTC.

This clonotype was seen a handful of times. The CDR3: CSAWDRGPWGYTF. DNA of the CDR3: TGCAGTGCTTGGGACAGGGGGCCTTGGGGCTACACCTTC. V is TRBV20-1 and J is TRBJ1-2; 12 bases map to TRBD1. With 5 bases clipped from V and 8 bases from J, the junction kept 6 bases outside the gene matches. Germline-derived CDR1 and CDR2 are DFQATT and SNEGSKA (reference sequence). CDR3 length: 13 amino acids.

This clonotype was observed a few times. The chain couples TRBV18 to TRBJ2-3; D perhaps matches TRBD2 (6 bases). Trimming took off 1 base at V and 0 bases at J, with 14 bases between the two ends. This CDR3 is 17 amino acids long. The germline CDR1 and CDR2 sequences are KGHSH and LQKENI. The CDR3 DNA sequence: TGTGCCAGCTCACCACTTCGGGGGAGAGTTAGCACAGATACGCAGTATTTT. Translated: CASSPLRGRVSTDTQYF.

The chain couples TRBV3-1 to TRBJ1-3; D might be TRBD1 (5 bases). The germline V and J ends were trimmed by 5 bases and 6 bases, with 17 bases remaining between them. Germline CDR1 LGHDT, CDR2 YNNKEL (reference sequence). The CDR3 extends over 15 amino acids. The CDR3, as DNA: TGTGCCAGCAGCGGGGACCAGGGTCGAGAAAACACCATATATTTT. This codes for CASSGDQGRENTIYF.

This clonotype showed up just a few times. The chain is built from TRBV29-1 and TRBJ2-3; no definite D call. Germline loops: CDR1 SQVTM, CDR2 ANQGSEA. V gave up 5 bases and J gave up 6 bases, with 6 bases separating them. CDR3 length equals 10 residues. The CDR3 DNA reads TGCAGCGTTTGGTCCGATACGCAGTATTTT. Translation: CSVWSDTQYF.

This clonotype was detected many times. The chain combines TRBV7-9 with TRBJ1-3, with unresolved D. This CDR3 has 15 amino acids. Looked up from germline, CDR1 is SEHNR and CDR2 is FQNEAQ (reference sequence). V was pared by 4 bases and J by 2 bases, with 12 bases between. This CDR3 is CASSSRVGAGNTIYF. DNA for the CDR3: TGTGCCAGCAGCTCAAGGGTCGGGGCTGGAAACACCATATATTTT. Drawing the rest from reference TRBV7-9 and TRBJ1-3, the complete variable domain is DTGVSQNPRHKITKRGQNVTFRCDPISEHNRLYWYRQTLGQGPEFLTYFQNEAQLEKSRLLSDRFSAERPKGSFSTLEIQRTEQGDSAMYLCASSSRVGAGNTIYFGEGSWLTVV.

This clonotype was counted a few times. The gene calls are TRBV6-6 and TRBJ1-4; no clear D gene. The V gene lost 7 bases and the J gene lost 3 bases, with 12 bases spanning the gap. The CDR3 is 14 residues long. Germline CDR1 MNHNY, CDR2 SVGAGI (reference sequence). CDR3 coding DNA: TGTGCCAGCACCGCTCCGGACTCTAATGAAAAACTGTTTTTT. Residues: CASTAPDSNEKLFF.

This clonotype appeared a few times. This chain links TRBV18 with TRBJ2-1; TRBD1 matches 9 bases. CDR3 length equals 16 residues. Germline lookup yields CDR1 KGHSH and CDR2 LQKENI. V shed 3 bases, J shed 4 bases, and the junction held 7 bases outside the gene matches. This chain's CDR3 is CASSPLQGAKYNEQFF. The CDR3 bases are TGTGCCAGCTCACCGCTACAGGGGGCAAAATACAATGAGCAGTTCTTC.

This clonotype was counted ten times or more. The J gene is TRBJ2-3, the V gene TRBV5-1; 13 bases align to TRBD2. The CDR3 loop spans 16 amino acids. The germline V gene has CDR1 SGHRS and CDR2 YFSETQ. J lost 4 bases, V lost 4 bases, and 6 bases had no gene match. The CDR3 sequence is CASSPGTSGAADTQYF. CDR3 in DNA: TGCGCCAGCAGCCCCGGGACTAGCGGGGCAGCAGATACGCAGTATTTT.

This clonotype was seen only a few times. The chain employs TRBV29-1 and TRBJ2-5, with TRBD2 matching 11 bases. With V trimmed by 3 bases and J by 6 bases, 9 bases remained unmatched. The CDR3 consists of 15 residues. Germline V lookup: CDR1 SQVTM, CDR2 ANQGSEA. The CDR3 here is CSVDGSSGGRKTQYF. In nucleotides, the CDR3 is TGCAGCGTTGATGGGTCTAGCGGGGGGCGGAAGACCCAGTACTTC.

V usage is TRBV7-9 and J usage is TRBJ1-1; no clear D gene. The CDR3 is made up of 12 amino acids. The germline CDR1 and CDR2 sequences are SEHNR and FQNEAQ (reference sequence). V was trimmed by 1 base and J by 6 bases, leaving 6 bases between them. The CDR3 coding sequence is TGTGCCAGCAGCTTAGGGGAGGCTGAAGCTTTCTTT. This translates into CASSLGEAEAFF.

V is TRBV20-1 and J is TRBJ2-1; no clear D gene. Germline V gives CDR1 DFQATT, CDR2 SNEGSKA (reference sequence). Deletions cut 4 bases from V and 7 bases from J, with 8 bases between. The CDR3 runs to 11 residues. CDR3 DNA sequence: TGCAGTGCTACCCAGTATAATGAGCAGTTCTTC. Amino acid sequence: CSATQYNEQFF.

This clonotype was detected many times. The chain has TRBV7-2 and TRBJ2-1; 11 bases are shared with TRBD2. Per the germline V gene, CDR1 is SGHTA and CDR2 is FQGNSA. With V trimmed by 1 base and J by 7 bases, 6 bases remained unmatched. The CDR3 is 16 amino acids. CDR3 nucleotide sequence: TGTGCCAGCAGCTTAGGCCTAGCGGGAGGTTGGAATGAGCAGTTCTTC. It is translated as CASSLGLAGGWNEQFF.

This clonotype was seen a few times. This CDR3 is CASRWTGRSNTGELFF. CDR3 nucleotides: TGTGCCAGCAGATGGACAGGGCGATCGAACACCGGGGAGCTGTTTTTT. J is TRBJ2-2 and V is TRBV12-3 or TRBV12-4, with 8 bases fitting TRBD1. V gave up 6 bases and J gave up 0 bases; unmatched junction bases: 6. CDR3 length: 16 residues.

Notes on this clonotype: At one boundary the junction diverges from the germline segment, which might be a read error. V gene TRBV4-2 combines with J gene TRBJ2-3; 11 bases align to TRBD2. Germline assignment: CDR1 LGHNA and CDR2 YNFKEQ. CDR3 length: 19 residues. Written as DNA, the CDR3 is TGTGCCAGCACCCAAGAAGGGACTAGCGGAGCCTTCAGCACAGATACGCAGTATTTT. Its translation: CASTQEGTSGAFSTDTQYF.

This clonotype was observed many times. V gene TRBV5-5 combines with J gene TRBJ1-2; D uncertain. Trimming removed 0 bases from V and 6 bases from J, with 15 bases in between. Per the germline V gene, CDR1 is SGHKS and CDR2 is YYEKEE (reference sequence). The CDR3 is 15 residues long. DNA of the CDR3: TGTGCCAGCAGCTTGGCCTCCTTCCTGGTTGATGGCTACACCTTC. Its protein is CASSLASFLVDGYTF.